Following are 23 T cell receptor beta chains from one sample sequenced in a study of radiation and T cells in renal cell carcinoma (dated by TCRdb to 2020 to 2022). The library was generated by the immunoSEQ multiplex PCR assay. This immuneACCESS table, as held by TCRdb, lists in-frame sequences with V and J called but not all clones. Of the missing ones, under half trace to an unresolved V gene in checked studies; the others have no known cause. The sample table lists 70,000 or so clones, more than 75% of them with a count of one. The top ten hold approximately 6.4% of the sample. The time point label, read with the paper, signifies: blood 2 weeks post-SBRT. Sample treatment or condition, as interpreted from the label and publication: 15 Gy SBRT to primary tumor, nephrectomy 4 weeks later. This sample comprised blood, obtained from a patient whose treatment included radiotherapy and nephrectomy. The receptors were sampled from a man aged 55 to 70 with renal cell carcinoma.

The CDR3 loop is CASSPTGFEQYF. CDR3 DNA: TGTGCCAGCAGCCCGACAGGTTTCGAGCAGTACTTC. The V call is TRBV14, the J call TRBJ2-7, with D maybe TRBD1 (6 bases). The CDR3 loop spans 12 amino acids. V shed 4 bases and J shed 6 bases, with 10 bases lying between them. The germline CDR1 and CDR2 sequences are SGHDN and FVKESK.

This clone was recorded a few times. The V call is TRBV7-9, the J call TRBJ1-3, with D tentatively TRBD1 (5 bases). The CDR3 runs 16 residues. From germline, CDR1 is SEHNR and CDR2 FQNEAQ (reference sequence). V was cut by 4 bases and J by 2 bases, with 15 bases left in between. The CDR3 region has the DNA TGTGCCAGCAGCTCACTAAGTTCGGGGGCTGGAAACACCATATATTTT. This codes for CASSSLSSGAGNTIYF.

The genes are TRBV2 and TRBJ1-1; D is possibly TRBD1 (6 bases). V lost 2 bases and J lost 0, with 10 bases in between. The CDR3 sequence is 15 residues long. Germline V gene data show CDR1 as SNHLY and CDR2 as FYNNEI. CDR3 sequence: CASSERTVMNTEAFF. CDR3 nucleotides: TGTGCCAGCAGTGAAAGGACAGTCATGAACACTGAAGCTTTCTTT.

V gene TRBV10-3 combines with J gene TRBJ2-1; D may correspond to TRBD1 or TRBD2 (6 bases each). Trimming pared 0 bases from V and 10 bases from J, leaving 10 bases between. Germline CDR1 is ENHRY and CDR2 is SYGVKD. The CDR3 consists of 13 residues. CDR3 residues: CAISESNGGEQFF. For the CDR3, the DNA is TGTGCCATCAGTGAGTCAAACGGGGGCGAGCAGTTCTTC.

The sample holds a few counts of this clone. CDR3 region: CATVLDWGPEAFF. DNA of the CDR3: TGTGCCACCGTCTTAGATTGGGGACCTGAAGCTTTCTTT. V and J are TRBV6-1 and TRBJ1-1; possibly TRBD1 for D (5 bases). CDR3 length: 13 residues. V shed 10 bases and J shed 6 bases, with 18 bases lying between them. The germline CDR1 and CDR2 sequences are MNHNS and SASEGT.

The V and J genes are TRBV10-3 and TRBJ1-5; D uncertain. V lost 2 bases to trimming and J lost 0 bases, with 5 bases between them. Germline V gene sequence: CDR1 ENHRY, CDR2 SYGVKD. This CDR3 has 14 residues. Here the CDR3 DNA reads TGTGCCATCAGTGAGACAGATAGCAATCAGCCCCAGCATTTT. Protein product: CAISETDSNQPQHF.

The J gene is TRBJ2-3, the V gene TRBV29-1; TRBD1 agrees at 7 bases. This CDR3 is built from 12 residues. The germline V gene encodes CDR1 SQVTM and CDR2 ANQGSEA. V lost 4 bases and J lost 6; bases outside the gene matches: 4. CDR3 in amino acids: CSVVGGRDTQYF. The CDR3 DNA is TGCAGCGTTGTAGGGGGCCGGGATACGCAGTATTTT.

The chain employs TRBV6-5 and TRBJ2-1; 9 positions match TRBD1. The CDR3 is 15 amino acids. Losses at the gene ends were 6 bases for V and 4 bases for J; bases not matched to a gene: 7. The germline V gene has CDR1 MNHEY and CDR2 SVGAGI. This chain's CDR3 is CASSPTGGPYNEQFF. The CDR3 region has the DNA TGTGCCAGCAGCCCAACAGGGGGCCCTTACAATGAGCAGTTCTTC.

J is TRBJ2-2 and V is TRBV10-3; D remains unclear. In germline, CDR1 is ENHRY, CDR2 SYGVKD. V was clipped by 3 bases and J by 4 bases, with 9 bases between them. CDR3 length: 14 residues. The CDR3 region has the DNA TGTGCCATCAGTGACCCGGGCGGCACCGGGGAGCTGTTTTTT. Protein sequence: CAISDPGGTGELFF.

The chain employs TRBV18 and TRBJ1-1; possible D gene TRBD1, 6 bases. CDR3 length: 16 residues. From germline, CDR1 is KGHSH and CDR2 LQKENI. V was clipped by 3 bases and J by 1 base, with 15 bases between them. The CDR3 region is CASSPIAMGQNTEAFF. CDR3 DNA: TGTGCCAGCTCACCGATTGCCATGGGACAGAACACTGAAGCTTTCTTT.

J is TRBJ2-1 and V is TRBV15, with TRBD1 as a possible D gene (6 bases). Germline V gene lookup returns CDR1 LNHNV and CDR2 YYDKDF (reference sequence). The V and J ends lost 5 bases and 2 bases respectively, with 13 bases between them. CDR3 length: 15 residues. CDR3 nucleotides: TGTGCCACCAGCGGTAGAGGGGGTGCCTACAATGAGCAGTTCTTC. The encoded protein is CATSGRGGAYNEQFF.

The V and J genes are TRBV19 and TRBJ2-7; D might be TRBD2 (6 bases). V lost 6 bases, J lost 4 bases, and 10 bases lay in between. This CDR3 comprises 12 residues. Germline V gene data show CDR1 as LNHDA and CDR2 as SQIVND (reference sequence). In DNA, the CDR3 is TGTGCCAGTAGCGGGAGTGGGTACGAGCAGTACTTC. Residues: CASSGSGYEQYF.

CDR3 sequence (DNA): TGTGCCAGCTCAGCGGGACAGGGGCCAGATACGCAGTATTTT. Its protein is CASSAGQGPDTQYF. The V call is TRBV18, the J call TRBJ2-3; 10 positions agree with TRBD1. From germline, CDR1 is KGHSH and CDR2 LQKENI. The CDR3 extends over 14 amino acids. Losses at the gene ends were 5 bases for V and 4 bases for J; bases not matched to a gene: 3.

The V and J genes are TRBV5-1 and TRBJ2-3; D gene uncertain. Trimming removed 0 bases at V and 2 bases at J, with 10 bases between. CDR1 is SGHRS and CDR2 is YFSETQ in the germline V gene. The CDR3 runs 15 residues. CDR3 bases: TGCGCCAGCAGCTTGGAAGGCGGATACACAGATACGCAGTATTTT. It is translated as CASSLEGGYTDTQYF.

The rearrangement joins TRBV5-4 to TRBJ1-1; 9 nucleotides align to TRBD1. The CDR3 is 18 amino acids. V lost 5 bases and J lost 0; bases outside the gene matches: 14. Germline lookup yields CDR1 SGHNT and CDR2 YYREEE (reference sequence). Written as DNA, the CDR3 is TGTGCCAGCAGTCGGAGGGCAAGACAGGGGGGGTTGAACACTGAAGCTTTCTTT. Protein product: CASSRRARQGGLNTEAFF.

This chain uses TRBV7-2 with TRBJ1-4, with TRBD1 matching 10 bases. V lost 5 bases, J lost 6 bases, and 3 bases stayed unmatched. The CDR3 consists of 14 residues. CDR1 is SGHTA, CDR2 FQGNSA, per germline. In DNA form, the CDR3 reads TGTGCCAGCAGCAGACAGGGGGCGGATGAAAAACTGTTTTTT. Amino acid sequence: CASSRQGADEKLFF. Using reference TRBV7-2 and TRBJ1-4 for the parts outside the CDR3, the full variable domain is GAGVSQSPSNKVTEKGKDVELRCDPISGHTALYWYRQSLGQGLEFLIYFQGNSAPDKSGLPSDRFSAERTGGSVSTLTIQRTQQEDSAVYLCASSRQGADEKLFFGSGTQLSVL.

CDR3 in DNA: TGTGCCAGCTCCCGGGAGGAATCGAATGAGCAGTTCTTC. This encodes CASSREESNEQFF. This chain uses TRBV18 with TRBJ2-1; 7 bases match TRBD2. This CDR3 comprises 13 residues. Per germline, CDR1 KGHSH and CDR2 LQKENI. Losses at the gene ends were 6 bases for V and 7 bases for J; bases not matched to a gene: 6.

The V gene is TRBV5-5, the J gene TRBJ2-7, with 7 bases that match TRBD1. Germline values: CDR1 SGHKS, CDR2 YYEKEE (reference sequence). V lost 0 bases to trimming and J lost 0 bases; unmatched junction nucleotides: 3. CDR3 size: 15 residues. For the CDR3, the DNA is TGTGCCAGCAGCTTGGGCCGGGACAGCTCCTACGAGCAGTACTTC. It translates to CASSLGRDSSYEQYF. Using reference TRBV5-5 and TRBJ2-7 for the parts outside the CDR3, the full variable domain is DAGVTQSPTHLIKTRGQQVTLRCSPISGHKSVSWYQQVLGQGPQFIFQYYEKEERGRGNFPDRFSARQFPNYSSELNVNALLLGDSALYLCASSLGRDSSYEQYFGPGTRLTVT.

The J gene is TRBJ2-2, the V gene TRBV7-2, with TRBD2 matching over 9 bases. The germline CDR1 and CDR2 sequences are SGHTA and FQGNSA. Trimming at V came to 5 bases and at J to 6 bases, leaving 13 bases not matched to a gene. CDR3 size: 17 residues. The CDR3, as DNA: TGTGCCAGCAGCCCAGCAGGTACAGCGGGAGGTCCCGGGGAGCTGTTTTTT. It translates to CASSPAGTAGGPGELFF.

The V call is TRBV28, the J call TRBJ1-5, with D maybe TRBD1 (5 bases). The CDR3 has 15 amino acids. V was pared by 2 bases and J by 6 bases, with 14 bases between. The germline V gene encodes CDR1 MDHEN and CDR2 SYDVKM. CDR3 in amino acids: CASSLRGGDSQPQHF. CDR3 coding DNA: TGTGCCAGCAGTTTAAGGGGAGGGGATAGTCAGCCCCAGCATTTT.

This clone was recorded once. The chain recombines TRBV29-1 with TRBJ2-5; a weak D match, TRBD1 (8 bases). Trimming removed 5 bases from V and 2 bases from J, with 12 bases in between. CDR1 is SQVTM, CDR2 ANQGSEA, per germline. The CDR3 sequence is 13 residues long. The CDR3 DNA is TGCAGCGTTACAGGGGGGGGGCAAGAGACCCAGTACTTC. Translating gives CSVTGGGQETQYF.

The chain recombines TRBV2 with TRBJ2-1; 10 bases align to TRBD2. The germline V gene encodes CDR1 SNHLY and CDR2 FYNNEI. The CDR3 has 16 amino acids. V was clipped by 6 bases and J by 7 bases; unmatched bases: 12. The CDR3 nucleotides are TGTGCCAGCAGGGATCTAGCGGGAGTATCGGGTAATGAGCAGTTCTTC. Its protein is CASRDLAGVSGNEQFF.

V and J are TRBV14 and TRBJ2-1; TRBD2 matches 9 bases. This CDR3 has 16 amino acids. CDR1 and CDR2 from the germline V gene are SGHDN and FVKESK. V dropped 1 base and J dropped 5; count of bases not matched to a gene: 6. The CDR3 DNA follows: TGTGCCAGCAGCCAAGTAGCGGGAGCGGTCGACAATGAGCAGTTCTTC. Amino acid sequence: CASSQVAGAVDNEQFF.